This T cell receptor (beta chain) was retrieved from a study of regulatory T cells in long-lasting Graves disease (dated by TCRdb to the early 2020s). General notes on the study: Patients with newly diagnosed Graves' disease had been on antithyroid drugs for under 3 months. Patients with persistent Graves' disease were compared with patients with newly diagnosed Graves' disease using TCR sequencing and RNA sequencing of peripheral blood. The study was registered as a clinical trial and conducted in China. TCR sequencing covered around 13 persistent and around 20 newly diagnosed Graves' disease patients, 33 samples in total. What the study reported, not specific to this receptor: Persistent disease showed preferential use of TRBV28, TRBJ1-2 and TRBJ2-5, whereas newly diagnosed disease favored TRBV20-1 and TRBJ2-1. The authors acknowledged the small sample size as a limitation that may reduce accuracy. Persistent Graves' disease patients showed lower TCR Shannon entropy and fewer highly expanded clones than newly diagnosed patients, suggesting clonal expansion. Persistent patients shared more public clonotypes among themselves (around 2,500) than newly diagnosed patients did (roughly 920). Sequencing and analysis were limited to the TCR beta chain. The study examined only peripheral blood because the primary lesion, thyroid tissue, could not be accessed.

There are 15 amino acids in the CDR3, from cysteine to phenylalanine inclusive. Left in the record is the CDR3 DNA by itself, 45 bases read in frame from the first base. V ends up 3 bases short and J 4 bases short, with an unmatched junction base count of 7. Based on the germline V gene (reference sequence), the CDR1 and CDR2 sequences are DFQATT and SNEGSKA. The library was prepared using multiplex PCR. TCRdb shows the sequencer as Illumina HiSeq 4000. To build TCR beta libraries, CDR3 regions were amplified by Arm-PCR using iRepertoire HTBI primers. Before sequencing, the PCR products underwent gel purification. Processing in the source paper ran as follows. Across samples, 55 to 80 TRBV and roughly 15 TRBJ segments were identified and used for gene usage analysis of CDR3 amino acid clonotypes. Filtered high-quality paired reads were merged into contigs using COPE and FqMerger. BLAST was used to align contigs to IMGT TRBV, TRBD and TRBJ reference genes, and CDR3 was defined according to IMGT. Any clonotype with a frequency above 0.1% was classified as a highly expanded clone. Repertoire diversity was measured by Shannon entropy, and V-J evenness by the Gini coefficient. A clonotype found in more than one individual was treated as public. TCRdb reran the public reads through fastp at Q25 and MiXCR, keeping productive beta chains. Merged by CDR3 protein, the rows form single entries marked with the most common genes and DNA. The V and J calls were not made by the authors but by TCRdb's processing. The sample profile shows roughly 610,000 distinct CDR3 sequences; around 15% of them were found once. Of the sample, 9.5% to 15% is held by the ten largest clones.

A remark on this clonotype: No antigen is known for it. Base quality data are lacking; no much larger clone is found one base away.

Per the publication, the time point label means: newly diagnosed GD, antithyroid drugs for less than 3 months. For both TCR sequencing and RNA sequencing, RNA was extracted from PBMCs using TRIzol. The diagnosis of Graves' disease followed American Thyroid Association guidelines. Recruitment of patients was carried out at an endocrinology department in Xi'an, China. From each patient, roughly 9 milliliters of peripheral blood was collected into an EDTA anticoagulant tube. Ficoll Paque Plus density gradient separation was used to isolate PBMCs, and no further T cell sorting was performed. An Agilent 2100 Bioanalyzer and agarose gel were used to assess RNA quality, and a NanoDrop 2000 was used to measure RNA concentration. In addition, the sample was reused for a study of T cells in Graves' hyperthyroidism and ophthalmopathy. Taken from the second paper: Stable Graves' hyperthyroidism was defined as the absence of progression to ophthalmopathy over 18 months of follow-up. Hyperthyroidism patients were aged 18 to 65 years and newly diagnosed, with disease duration of less than 2 months. Exclusion was applied to patients with uncontrolled infections, other autoimmune diseases, pregnancy or lactation. Diagnoses were established on the basis of clinical symptoms, serum thyroxine and TRAb, thyroid ultrasound, and orbital computed tomography. For the first round of RT-PCR on the TCR CDR3, the HTBI primer set was used together with the Qiagen OneStep RT-PCR kit. Most expanded thyroid clonotypes (frequency above 0.001) were also detected in blood, a finding suggesting that blood repertoires may reflect thyroid immune responses. In cross-validation, a model built on a 13 V-J signature told ophthalmopathy apart from stable hyperthyroidism with approximately 90% sensitivity and 81% to 82% specificity, and in testing the same model reached 80%/75%. In validation, the model predicted progression to ophthalmopathy with just under 71% sensitivity and around 72% specificity, a median of 6.5 months before onset. To identify TCR V-J signatures that set the groups apart, the researchers used a discovery cohort of 90 to 100 patients, made up of 40 to 45 with Graves' ophthalmopathy and some 56 with stable Graves' hyperthyroidism. Prospective prediction of ophthalmopathy was tested in an independent validation cohort consisting of 18 to 20 hyperthyroidism patients and around 17 patients who later progressed to ophthalmopathy. The 100 or so discovery patients were randomly divided into training and test sets at a 7:3 ratio. The study also compared thyroid tissue and blood T-cell repertoires from 5 to 7 Graves' hyperthyroidism patients. After blood sampling, hyperthyroidism patients were treated with methimazole at a starting dose of 30 mg daily, and ophthalmopathy patients were treated with high-dose intravenous methylprednisolone. A second multiplex PCR round built the libraries, followed by size selection and purification. Paired-end sequencing of the libraries was performed with 100 bp reads on an Illumina HiSeq2000. SOAPnuke was used to process the raw data, removing reads that contained adapters or uncalled bases, had a mean Phred below 15, or lacked an exact match to the constant primer or identifier. COPE v1.2.5 was used to merge the high-quality paired reads, and each unique nucleotide sequence was defined as a clonotype. MiTCR v1.1 was used to align clonotypes to the IMGT TRBV, TRBD and TRBJ reference segments. Only V-J combinations with frequency above 0.0001, covering roughly 99% of repertoires, were analysed. The TCS score was defined as F50 (clonal expansion) divided by E x V (chaos), with BLOSUM62-based TCRdist calculated between CDR3 peptides within each V-J. Welch's t-statistics and random forest reduced around 510 V-J features to roughly 13, which were used in a naive Bayes classifier (R e1071). No statistical method was used to set the sample size in advance, and investigators knew the group allocation. TCR Vbeta CDR3 sequencing of roughly 140 peripheral blood samples (43 ophthalmopathy, roughly 74 hyperthyroidism and roughly 17 progressor patients) is reported in the paper.

Recombination connected TRBV20-1 to TRBJ2-1; TRBD2 aligns with 9 central bases. The TCR was taken from a man aged 18-30 years with Graves disease. Donor details come from another sample of the same person, matched by shared clones. The source material was peripheral blood mononuclear cells (PBMCs), sampled at new diagnosis, from a patient treated with antithyroid drugs. The CDR3 loop reads CSASRTLAGYNEQFF. The bases are TGCAGTGCTAGCCGAACCCTAGCGGGATACAATGAGCAGTTCTTC.